Following are 27 T cell receptor beta chains from one sample sequenced in a study of T cells in Graves' hyperthyroidism and ophthalmopathy. The CDR3 regions of TCR beta were amplified from RNA transcripts. The TCR CDR3 was amplified in a first-round RT-PCR using the HTBI primer set. A single record per CDR3 protein comes from TCRdb applying MiXCR to the multiplex PCR reads. The sample shows 750,000 to 950,000 distinct CDR3 sequences, over 35% of them seen only once. Sample: blood. All receptors derive from a man aged 18 to 30 with Graves' hyperthyroidism.

The rearrangement uses TRBV5-1 and TRBJ2-7, with 10 nucleotides matching TRBD2. The J segment lost 0 bases and the V segment lost 4 bases, leaving 7 bases of the junction unmatched. Germline assignment: CDR1 SGHRS and CDR2 YFSETQ. CDR3 length equals 16 residues. The CDR3 DNA follows: TGCGCCAGCAGCGAGACTAGCGGGCCGACCTCCTACGAGCAGTACTTC. Translation gives CASSETSGPTSYEQYF.

V usage is TRBV5-1 and J usage is TRBJ1-2, with D unclear. The CDR3 totals 13 residues. V shed 0 bases and J shed 8 bases, with 11 bases lying between them. Germline CDR1 SGHRS, CDR2 YFSETQ. The CDR3 is CASSLVREDGYTF. Written as DNA, the CDR3 is TGCGCCAGCAGCTTGGTTAGGGAGGACGGCTACACCTTC.

The chain uses TRBV10-3 and TRBJ1-3; 12 bases fit TRBD1. Trimming at V came to 10 bases and at J to 4 bases, leaving 8 bases not matched to a gene. CDR3 length: 15 amino acids. Germline CDR1 ENHRY, CDR2 SYGVKD. The CDR3 sequence: CATGTGGAEGNTIYF. Here the CDR3 DNA reads TGTGCCACCGGGACAGGGGGCGCAGAGGGAAACACCATATATTTT.

Of note for this clonotype: One base away lies a much larger clone, so this may be a sequencing read error. The chain carries TRBV2 and TRBJ1-1, with TRBD1 matching 7 bases. CDR1 and CDR2 from the germline V gene are SNHLY and FYNNEI. The CDR3 extends over 15 amino acids. The CDR3: CASSESGRGRTEALF. The CDR3 DNA follows: TGTGCCAGCAGTGAAAGTGGCAGGGGGAGGACTGAAGCTCTCTTT.

The chain joins TRBV19 to TRBJ2-5, with TRBD1 matching 8 bases. CDR3 length: 11 amino acids. V shed 10 bases and J 7 bases; nucleotides not matched to a gene: 5. Germline V CDR1 and CDR2: LNHDA, SQIVND (reference sequence). The CDR3 coding sequence is TGTGCCACCGGACAGGGCGGGACCCAGTACTTC. It is translated as CATGQGGTQYF.

The V gene is TRBV24-1, the J gene TRBJ2-3, with D uncertain. The ends were cut back, 5 bases at V and 4 bases at J, with 15 bases in the middle. CDR1 and CDR2 from the germline V gene are KGHDR and SFDVKD. CDR3 length: 15 residues. The CDR3 here is CATSAVGSAADTQYF. CDR3 coding DNA: TGTGCCACCAGTGCCGTAGGGTCCGCGGCAGATACGCAGTATTTT.

The genes are TRBV12-3 or TRBV12-4 and TRBJ1-1; D gene ambiguous. Trimming took 8 bases from V and 3 from J, leaving 10 bases between them. The CDR3 totals 12 residues. DNA for the CDR3: TGTGCCAGCCACCCGGGGTACACTGAAGCTTTCTTT. Translation gives CASHPGYTEAFF.

About this clonotype itself: This may come from a read error, since a much larger clone is one base off. J is TRBJ2-5 and V is TRBV2; D unresolved. Germline V CDR1 and CDR2: SNHLY, FYNNEI. This CDR3 has 13 residues. The CDR3 protein is CACSSAEQETQYF. The CDR3 DNA reads TGTGCCTGCAGCTCAGCCGAACAAGAGACCCAGTACTTC.

The rearrangement links TRBV11-2 to TRBJ2-7; a possible D gene is TRBD2 (6 bases). Germline V gene sequence: CDR1 SGHAT, CDR2 FQNNGV. Trimming removed 6 bases from V and 5 bases from J, with 14 bases in between. The CDR3 has 13 residues. In DNA form, the CDR3 reads TGTGCCAGCAGAGGAGGGAACATTAACGAGCAGTACTTC. Its translation is CASRGGNINEQYF. Using reference TRBV11-2 and TRBJ2-7 for the parts outside the CDR3, the full variable domain is EAGVAQSPRYKIIEKRQSVAFWCNPISGHATLYWYQQILGQGPKLLIQFQNNGVVDDSQLPKDRFSAERLKGVDSTLKIQPAKLEDSAVYLCASRGGNINEQYFGPGTRLTVT.

In its sample, this clonotype was seen many times. V is TRBV20-1 and J is TRBJ2-7; D may correspond to TRBD1 or TRBD2 (5 bases each). The CDR3 is 13 amino acids. Germline V gives CDR1 DFQATT, CDR2 SNEGSKA (reference sequence). Between the trimmed V and J ends, which lost 4 bases and 4 bases, there was a span of 14 bases. In DNA form, the CDR3 reads TGCAGTGCTAATTCCCAGGGAGCGTACGAGCAGTACTTC. Translated: CSANSQGAYEQYF.

The chain employs TRBV7-8 and TRBJ2-2; TRBD1 matches at 11 bases. The germline CDR1 and CDR2 sequences are SGHVS and FQNEAQ. This CDR3 comprises 15 residues. Trimming cost V 5 bases and J 5 bases; bases outside gene matches: 4. The CDR3, as DNA: TGTGCCAGCAGCGTGGGGACAGGGGGGACCGGGGAGCTGTTTTTT. It yields the protein CASSVGTGGTGELFF.

The V gene is TRBV20-1, the J gene TRBJ2-7; D is uncertain. The V gene lost 1 base and the J gene lost 0 bases, with 16 bases spanning the gap. Germline V CDR1 and CDR2: DFQATT, SNEGSKA (reference sequence). The CDR3 extends over 16 amino acids. The CDR3 nucleotides read TGCAGTGCTAGAGGTACTAAGGACGCAAGCTCCTACGAGCAGTACTTC. Protein product: CSARGTKDASSYEQYF.

This rearrangement joins TRBV7-9 to TRBJ2-2; D may be TRBD2 (6 bases). There are 13 residues in the CDR3. Trimming took 8 bases from V and 8 from J, leaving 15 bases between them. Per the germline V gene, CDR1 is SEHNR and CDR2 is FQNEAQ (reference sequence). CDR3 bases: TGTGCCAGCTCGAGCTGGGACTGGGGGGAGCTGTTTTTT. Amino acids: CASSSWDWGELFF.

V and J are TRBV19 and TRBJ2-2; 7 bases align to TRBD2. The CDR3 has 12 amino acids. The V segment lost 9 bases and the J segment 5 bases; nucleotides outside the gene matches: 3. Germline assignment: CDR1 LNHDA and CDR2 SQIVND (reference sequence). CDR3 in amino acids: CASRLATGELFF. DNA of the CDR3: TGTGCCAGCAGACTAGCAACCGGGGAGCTGTTTTTT.

The gene calls are TRBV7-2 and TRBJ1-1; TRBD1 agrees at 7 bases. CDR1 and CDR2 from the germline V gene are SGHTA and FQGNSA. This CDR3 is 13 amino acids long. J gave up 7 bases and V 5 bases, and 7 bases lay outside the gene matches. CDR3 amino acids: CASSLGQEDEAFF. CDR3 nucleotide sequence: TGTGCCAGCAGCCTTGGACAGGAAGATGAAGCTTTCTTT.

This clonotype was counted at least ten times. CDR3 residues: CATSRDKGAETQYF. CDR3 DNA: TGTGCCACCAGCAGAGATAAGGGTGCAGAGACCCAGTACTTC. The gene calls are TRBV15 and TRBJ2-5; D ambiguous. Germline V gene sequence: CDR1 LNHNV, CDR2 YYDKDF (reference sequence). The CDR3 extends over 14 amino acids. V was trimmed by 0 bases and J by 4 bases, leaving 9 bases between them.

A word on this clonotype: The junction differs from germline at one of its ends, possibly a read error. The rearrangement uses TRBV6-5 and TRBJ1-4; D uncertain. CDR1 is MNHEY and CDR2 is SVGAGI in the germline V gene. This CDR3 is built from 16 residues. The DNA of the CDR3 is TGTGCCATCAGTTACTCGTCCAGCCCATCGTATGAAAAACTGTTTTTT. Translating gives CAISYSSSPSYEKLFF.

On this clonotype itself: A junction boundary mismatches the germline segment, possibly from a read error. The rearrangement links TRBV29-1 to TRBJ2-2; tentatively, D is TRBD2 (6 bases). CDR1 is SQVTM, CDR2 ANQGSEA, per germline. The CDR3 runs to 13 residues. The CDR3 is CSVEDGKGGKLFF. CDR3 nucleotide sequence: TGCAGCGTTGAAGATGGGAAGGGCGGGAAGCTGTTTTTT.

This clonotype has just a few counts. The chain has TRBV6-5 and TRBJ1-1, with TRBD1 matching 8 bases. J lost 8 bases, V lost 4 bases, and 6 bases had no gene match. Germline assignment: CDR1 MNHEY and CDR2 SVGAGI. The CDR3 runs 13 residues. Written as DNA, the CDR3 is TGTGCCAGCAGTTGGACAGGGCGGCTCGAAGCTTTCTTT. Translated, it gives CASSWTGRLEAFF.

This sequence joins TRBV4-3 and TRBJ2-7; no firm D call. The germline gives CDR1 LGHNA, CDR2 YSLEER. V was clipped by 0 bases and J by 2 bases, with 11 bases between them. The CDR3 is 15 residues long. The CDR3 spells CASSQDVERAYEQYF. CDR3 DNA: TGCGCCAGCAGCCAAGATGTCGAAAGAGCCTACGAGCAGTACTTC.

This clonotype occurred once. The chain carries TRBV27 and TRBJ1-6; a weak D match, TRBD1 (5 bases). This CDR3 is built from 15 residues. In germline, CDR1 is MNHEY, CDR2 SMNVEV (reference sequence). With 3 bases removed from V and 5 bases from J, the gap between germline ends came to 11 bases. The CDR3 region is CASSFNLQDNSPLHF. DNA of the CDR3: TGTGCCAGCAGTTTTAACCTACAGGATAATTCACCCCTCCACTTT.

This chain links TRBV20-1 with TRBJ1-1; D is possibly TRBD1 (6 bases). Trimming left V 2 bases short and J 6 bases short, with 16 bases between. The germline V gene encodes CDR1 DFQATT and CDR2 SNEGSKA (reference sequence). The length of the CDR3 is 14 residues. Here the CDR3 DNA reads TGCAGTGCTAGAAGCGCGGGACCAGGGGCTGAAGCTTTCTTT. Protein sequence: CSARSAGPGAEAFF.

V is TRBV12-3 or TRBV12-4 and J is TRBJ1-1; no clear D gene. The CDR3 sequence is 15 residues long. Trimming stripped 4 bases from V and 0 bases from J, with 12 bases between. The CDR3: CASSYSPTVNTEAFF. For the CDR3, the DNA is TGTGCCAGCAGTTATTCGCCTACGGTGAACACTGAAGCTTTCTTT.

The J gene is TRBJ2-7, the V gene TRBV7-9; D is unresolved. The better agreement between TRBJ2-5 and the DNA end casts doubt on the J call. Germline values: CDR1 SEHNR, CDR2 FQNEAQ (reference sequence). The CDR3 runs to 13 residues. CDR3 loop: CASSQEKPETQYF. CDR3 coding DNA: TGTGCCAGCAGCCAAGAAAAGCCAGAGACCCAGTACTTC.

Regarding this clonotype: A much larger clone lies a single base off, so this may be a read error. The chain has TRBV7-9 and TRBJ1-6; TRBD1 agrees at 7 bases. The assigned J gene may be wrong: the sequence end matches TRBJ1-3 better. The V gene's germline CDR1 is SEHNR and CDR2 FQNEAQ (reference sequence). This CDR3 has 15 residues. The CDR3 loop is CASSASTGDGNTIYF. The CDR3 nucleotides read TGTGCCAGCAGCGCGTCCACAGGGGACGGAAACACCATATATTTT.

This clonotype was detected only a few times. This sequence joins TRBV6-5 and TRBJ2-7; D may be TRBD1 (6 bases). This CDR3 has 15 residues. CDR1 MNHEY and CDR2 SVGAGI come from the germline V gene. The V and J ends lost 6 bases and 4 bases respectively, with 19 bases between them. As DNA, the CDR3 is TGTGCCAGCAGCCAATCCCGGGACATTCAGTACGAGCAGTACTTC. This sequence encodes CASSQSRDIQYEQYF.

The chain carries TRBV12-3 or TRBV12-4 and TRBJ2-2; 9 bases match TRBD1. This CDR3 comprises 13 residues. Trimming at V came to 7 bases and at J to 7 bases, leaving 4 bases not matched to a gene. Written as DNA, the CDR3 is TGTGCCAGCACCAAGGGACAGGGCGGGGAGCTGTTTTTT. Translating it yields CASTKGQGGELFF.